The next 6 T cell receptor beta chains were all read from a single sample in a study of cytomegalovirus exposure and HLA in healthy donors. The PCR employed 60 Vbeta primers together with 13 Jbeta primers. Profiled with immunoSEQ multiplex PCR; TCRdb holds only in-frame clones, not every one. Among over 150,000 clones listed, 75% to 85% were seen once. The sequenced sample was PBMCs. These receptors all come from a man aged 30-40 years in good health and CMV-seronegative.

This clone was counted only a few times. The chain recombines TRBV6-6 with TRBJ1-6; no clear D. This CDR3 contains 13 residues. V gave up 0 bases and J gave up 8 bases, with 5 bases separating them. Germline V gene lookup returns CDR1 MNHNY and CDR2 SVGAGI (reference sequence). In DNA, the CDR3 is TGTGCCAGCAGTTACTCGGGCGATTCACCCCTCCACTTT. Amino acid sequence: CASSYSGDSPLHF.

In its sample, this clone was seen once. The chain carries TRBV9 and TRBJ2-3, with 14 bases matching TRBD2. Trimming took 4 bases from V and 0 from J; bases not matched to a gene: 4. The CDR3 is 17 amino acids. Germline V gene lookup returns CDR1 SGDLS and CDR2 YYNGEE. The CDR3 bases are TGTGCCAGCAGCCTGGGACTAGCGGGGGCAAGCACAGATACGCAGTATTTT. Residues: CASSLGLAGASTDTQYF.

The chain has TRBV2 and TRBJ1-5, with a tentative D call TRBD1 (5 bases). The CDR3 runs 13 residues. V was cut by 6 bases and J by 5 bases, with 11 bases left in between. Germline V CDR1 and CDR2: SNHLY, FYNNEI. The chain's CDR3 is CASSQDSHQPQHF. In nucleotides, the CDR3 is TGTGCCAGCAGCCAAGACAGTCATCAGCCCCAGCATTTT.

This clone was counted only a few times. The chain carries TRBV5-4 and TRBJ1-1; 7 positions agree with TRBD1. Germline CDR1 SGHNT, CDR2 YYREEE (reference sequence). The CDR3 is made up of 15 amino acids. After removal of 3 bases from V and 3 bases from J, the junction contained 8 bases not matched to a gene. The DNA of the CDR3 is TGTGCCAGCAGCTCCAAAGGGGGCATGGACACTGAAGCTTTCTTT. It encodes CASSSKGGMDTEAFF.

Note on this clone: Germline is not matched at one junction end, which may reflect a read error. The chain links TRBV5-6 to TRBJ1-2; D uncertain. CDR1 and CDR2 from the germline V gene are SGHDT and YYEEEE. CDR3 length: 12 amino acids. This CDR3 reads CASSLGAVLISF. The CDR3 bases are TGTGCCAGCAGCTTGGGGGCAGTCCTCATCTCCTTC. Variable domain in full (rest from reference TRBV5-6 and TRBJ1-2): DAGVTQSPTHLIKTRGQQVTLRCSPKSGHDTVSWYQQALGQGPQFIFQYYEEEERQRGNFPDRFSGHQFPNYSSELNVNALLLGDSALYLCASSLGAVLISFGSGTRLTVV.

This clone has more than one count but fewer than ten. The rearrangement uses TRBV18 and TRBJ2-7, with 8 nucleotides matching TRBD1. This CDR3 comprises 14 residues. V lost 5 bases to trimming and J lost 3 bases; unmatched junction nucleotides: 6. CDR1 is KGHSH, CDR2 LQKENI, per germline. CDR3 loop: CASSTTGQGYEQYF. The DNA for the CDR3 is TGTGCCAGCTCAACAACCGGACAGGGCTACGAGCAGTACTTC.